Below, 10 T cell receptor beta chains from the same sample are listed, as sequenced in a study of blood T cell repertoires in COVID-19. Measured with immunoSEQ multiplex PCR; TCRdb has only the in-frame clones, and not every one. The sample has 200,000 to 250,000 clones, roughly nine tenths seen once. Sequenced material: peripheral blood. The receptors shown here come from a man aged 18 to 35 with active or convalescent COVID-19.

This clone was detected only a few times. The chain has TRBV18 and TRBJ2-1; no reliable D call. The germline CDR1 and CDR2 sequences are KGHSH and LQKENI. Trimming shortened V by 3 bases and J by 9 bases, and 6 bases separated the two germline ends. The length of the CDR3 is 11 residues. In DNA form, the CDR3 reads TGTGCCAGCTCACCTCTCAGTGAGCAGTTCTTC. Protein: CASSPLSEQFF.

The chain employs TRBV6-5 and TRBJ1-1; D is unresolved. The CDR3 is 15 residues long. V was trimmed by 6 bases and J by 5 bases, leaving 19 bases between them. CDR1 and CDR2 from the germline V gene are MNHEY and SVGAGI. CDR3 protein: CASRPEDLGRTEAFF. CDR3 DNA: TGTGCCAGCAGGCCGGAGGACCTAGGCCGGACTGAAGCTTTCTTT.

For the CDR3, the DNA is TGCGCCAGCAGCTTGGGGACTAGCGGGAGGGCAGATACGCAGTATTTT. Amino acid sequence: CASSLGTSGRADTQYF. This rearrangement joins TRBV5-1 to TRBJ2-3; TRBD2 matches 15 bases. CDR1 and CDR2 (germline): SGHRS, YFSETQ. V shed 0 bases, J shed 4 bases, and the junction held 0 bases outside the gene matches. The CDR3 is 16 residues long.

CDR3 sequence reads: CASSWGSGEVYNEQFF. The DNA of the CDR3 is TGTGCCAGCAGTTGGGGTAGCGGGGAGGTTTACAATGAGCAGTTCTTC. The chain combines TRBV28 with TRBJ2-1; TRBD2 aligns across 8 bases. Per the germline V gene, CDR1 is MDHEN and CDR2 is SYDVKM. This CDR3 spans 16 amino acids. Trimming removed 4 bases from V and 4 bases from J; junction bases left unmatched: 9. The full variable domain, in which reference TRBV28 and TRBJ2-1 provide the parts outside the CDR3, is DVKVTQSSRYLVKRTGEKVFLECVQDMDHENMFWYRQDPGLGLRLIYFSYDVKMKEKGDIPEGYSVSREKKERFSLILESASTNQTSMYLCASSWGSGEVYNEQFFGPGTRLTVL.

V usage is TRBV4-1 and J usage is TRBJ1-2, with 9 bases matching TRBD1. V shed 4 bases and J 6 bases; nucleotides not matched to a gene: 12. The germline CDR1 and CDR2 sequences are MGHRA and YSYEKL. CDR3 length: 16 amino acids. The CDR3 protein is CASSLPGTGIADGYTF. In DNA, the CDR3 is TGCGCCAGCAGCCTACCCGGGACAGGGATAGCGGATGGCTACACCTTC.

This clone showed up just once. This sequence joins TRBV9 and TRBJ1-1; D may be TRBD1 (6 bases). V was clipped by 4 bases and J by 8 bases, with 9 bases between them. The V gene's germline CDR1 is SGDLS and CDR2 YYNGEE. The CDR3 loop spans 11 amino acids. The DNA of the CDR3 is TGTGCCAGCAGCCCCGGGACAGAAGCTTTCTTT. As protein: CASSPGTEAFF.

The chain combines TRBV2 with TRBJ2-3; 11 positions agree with TRBD1. Losses at the gene ends were 5 bases for V and 6 bases for J; bases not matched to a gene: 10. Per germline, CDR1 SNHLY and CDR2 FYNNEI. This CDR3 has 16 amino acids. The CDR3 nucleotides are TGTGCCAGCAGTCTGGGACAGGGGGGTACAACGGATACGCAGTATTTT. The encoded protein is CASSLGQGGTTDTQYF.

The chain links TRBV5-1 to TRBJ1-1, with D maybe TRBD1 (6 bases). Trimming pared 6 bases from V and 8 bases from J, leaving 17 bases between. The germline V gene encodes CDR1 SGHRS and CDR2 YFSETQ. This CDR3 region has 13 residues. CDR3 in amino acids: CASINRERGEAFF. The DNA for the CDR3 is TGCGCCAGCATCAACAGGGAGAGGGGCGAAGCTTTCTTT.

The V gene is TRBV13, the J gene TRBJ1-1; 8 bases line up with TRBD1. This CDR3 contains 14 residues. Germline V gives CDR1 PRHDT, CDR2 FYEKMQ (reference sequence). Losses at the gene ends were 2 bases for V and 5 bases for J; bases not matched to a gene: 4. The CDR3 sequence: CASSLTGGRTEAFF. The DNA for the CDR3 is TGTGCCAGCAGCTTAACAGGGGGAAGAACTGAAGCTTTCTTT.

The chain has TRBV2 and TRBJ2-5; 7 bases are shared with TRBD2. The germline CDR1 and CDR2 sequences are SNHLY and FYNNEI. CDR3 length: 15 amino acids. V lost 2 bases, J lost 2 bases, and 5 bases stayed unmatched. This CDR3 reads CASSERSGLQETQYF. CDR3 DNA: TGTGCCAGCAGTGAACGTAGCGGGCTACAAGAGACCCAGTACTTC. Complete variable domain (other parts from reference TRBV2 and TRBJ2-5): EPEVTQTPSHQVTQMGQEVILRCVPISNHLYFYWYRQILGQKVEFLVSFYNNEISEKSEIFDDQFSVERPDGSNFTLKIRSTKLEDSAMYFCASSERSGLQETQYFGPGTRLLVL.